This T cell receptor (beta chain) was captured in a study of T cell repertoires in cytomegalovirus infection. Study-wide background: Indicated by public TCR beta signatures were CMV infection and matching HLA type.

TCRdb called the reads again in MiXCR, with one record for every CDR3 protein. The table includes 7,400 or so distinct CDR3 sequences, around 59% detected once. The CDR3 sequence is 11 residues long. V lost 6 bases and J lost 4, with 6 bases in between. Germline V gene data show CDR1 as MNHNS and CDR2 as SASEGT. About this clonotype: Its antigen is undetermined.

Whole-study findings and limits: The ex vivo response showed dominance by HLA-C-restricted CMV-specific TCR beta clonotypes. The study identified carriers of CMV plus the relevant HLA from cumulative public TCR beta family frequency.

The receptor was isolated from a human donor in good health (CMV status not recorded). Some clones in this sample may be carry-over from other donors' samples. The specimen was PBMCs, sequenced either directly or after in vitro stimulation (not recorded which). The chain uses TRBV6-1 and TRBJ1-1; D not certain. CDR3 nucleotide sequence: TGTGCCAGCAGCCACGGCACTGAAGCTTTCTTT. This sequence encodes CASSHGTEAFF.